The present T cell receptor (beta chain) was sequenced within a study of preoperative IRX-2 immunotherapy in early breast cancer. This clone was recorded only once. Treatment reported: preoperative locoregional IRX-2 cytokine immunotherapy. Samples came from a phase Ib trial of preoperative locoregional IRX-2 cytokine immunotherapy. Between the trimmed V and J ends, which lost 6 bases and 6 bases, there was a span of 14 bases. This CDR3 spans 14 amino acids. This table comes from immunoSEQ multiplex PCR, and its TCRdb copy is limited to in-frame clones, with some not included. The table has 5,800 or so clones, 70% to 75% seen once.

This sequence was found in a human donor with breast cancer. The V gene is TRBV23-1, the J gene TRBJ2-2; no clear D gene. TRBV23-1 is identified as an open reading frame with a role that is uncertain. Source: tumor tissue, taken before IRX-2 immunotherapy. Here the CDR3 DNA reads TGCGCCAGCAGCCAAGATGAACGGGCCGGGGAGCTGTTTTTT. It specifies CASSQDERAGELFF.